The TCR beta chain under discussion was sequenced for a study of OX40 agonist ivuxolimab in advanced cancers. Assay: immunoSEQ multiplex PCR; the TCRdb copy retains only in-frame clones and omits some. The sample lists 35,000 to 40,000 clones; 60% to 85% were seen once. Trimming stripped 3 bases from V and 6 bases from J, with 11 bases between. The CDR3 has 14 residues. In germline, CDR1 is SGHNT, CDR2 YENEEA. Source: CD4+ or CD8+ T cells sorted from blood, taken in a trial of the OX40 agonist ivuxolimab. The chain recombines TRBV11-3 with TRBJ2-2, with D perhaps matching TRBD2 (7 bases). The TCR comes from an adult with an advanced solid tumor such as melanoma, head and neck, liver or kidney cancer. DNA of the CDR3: TGTGCCAGCAGCTTTGGGGGGGCCTCCGGGGAGCTGTTTTTT. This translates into CASSFGGASGELFF.